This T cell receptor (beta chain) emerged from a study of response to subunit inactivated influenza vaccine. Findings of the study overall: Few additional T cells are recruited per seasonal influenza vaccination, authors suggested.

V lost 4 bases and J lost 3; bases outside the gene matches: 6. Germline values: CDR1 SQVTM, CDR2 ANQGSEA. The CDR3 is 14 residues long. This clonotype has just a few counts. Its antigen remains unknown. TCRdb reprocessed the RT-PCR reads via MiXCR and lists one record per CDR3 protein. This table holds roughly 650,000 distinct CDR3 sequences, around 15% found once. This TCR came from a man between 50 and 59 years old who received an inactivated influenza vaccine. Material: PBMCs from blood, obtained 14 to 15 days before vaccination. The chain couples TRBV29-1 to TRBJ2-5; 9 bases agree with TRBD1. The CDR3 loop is CSVGQGGTKETQYF. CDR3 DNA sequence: TGCAGCGTTGGACAGGGGGGGACCAAAGAGACCCAGTACTTC.